Listed below are T cell receptor beta chains from one sample, sequenced in a study of control samples from healthy donors and cancer patients. Profiling relied on immunoSEQ multiplex PCR, and the TCRdb table lists in-frame clones only, not all of them. The repertoire holds roughly 83,000 clones, around 80% seen once, with approximately 9.8% in the top ten. The source material was blood. All receptors come from a woman aged 60 to 75 in good health. Both conserved end residues are part of each CDR3. A D gene is named only where the DNA matches it firmly. A row's size may be missing; if present it is once, few, many or a size class.

clone_size: -
d_call: -
j_call: TRBJ2-7
v_call: TRBV11-2
cdr3_nt: TGTGCCAGCAGCTTAGGGGCAGGGGCGAGTCCCTACGAGCAGTACTTC
cdr3_aa: CASSLGAGASPYEQYF

clone_size: -
d_call: TRBD1
j_call: TRBJ2-2
v_call: TRBV9
cdr3_nt: TGTGCCAGCAGCGGCGACAGGGCGGCCGGGGAGCTGTTTTTT
cdr3_aa: CASSGDRAAGELFF

clone_size: -
d_call: -
j_call: TRBJ1-1
v_call: TRBV20-1
cdr3_nt: TGCAGTGCTAGTCTCGGGGCTTGGGGCACTGAAGCTTTCTTT
cdr3_aa: CSASLGAWGTEAFF

clone_size: -
d_call: -
j_call: TRBJ2-7
v_call: TRBV29-1
cdr3_nt: TGCAGCGTTGAAGATTCAGGCTACGAGCAGTACTTC
cdr3_aa: CSVEDSGYEQYF

clone_size: -
d_call: -
j_call: TRBJ1-2
v_call: TRBV5-1
cdr3_nt: TGCGCCAGCAGCTTGGGGCCGACTAACTATGGCTACACCTTC
cdr3_aa: CASSLGPTNYGYTF

clone_size: -
d_call: -
j_call: TRBJ2-1
v_call: TRBV6-5
cdr3_nt: TGTGCCAGCAGTTCCCCCTCCTGGGCAGGAGACAATGAGCAGTTCTTC
cdr3_aa: CASSSPSWAGDNEQFF

clone_size: few
d_call: TRBD1
j_call: TRBJ1-1
v_call: TRBV29-1
cdr3_nt: TGCAGCGCCAGACAGGGCCTGAACACTGAAGCTTTCTTT
cdr3_aa: CSARQGLNTEAFF

clone_size: -
d_call: TRBD2
j_call: TRBJ2-7
v_call: TRBV6-6
cdr3_nt: TGTGCCAGCAGTTACACTAGCGGGAGCTACGAGCAGTACTTC
cdr3_aa: CASSYTSGSYEQYF

clone_size: -
d_call: -
j_call: TRBJ1-1
v_call: TRBV19
cdr3_nt: TGTGCCAGTAGTATCCAGGATTGGGCGAACACTGAAGCTTTCTTT
cdr3_aa: CASSIQDWANTEAFF

clone_size: -
d_call: -
j_call: TRBJ2-4
v_call: TRBV6-8
cdr3_nt: TGTGCCAGCAAGGCGAAAGCCAAAAACATTCAGTACTTC
cdr3_aa: CASKAKAKNIQYF

clone_size: -
d_call: TRBD1
j_call: TRBJ2-3
v_call: TRBV4-3
cdr3_nt: TGCGCCAGCAGCCTTCGACAGGGAAGTCCCACAGATACGCAGTATTTT
cdr3_aa: CASSLRQGSPTDTQYF

clone_size: -
d_call: -
j_call: TRBJ1-5
v_call: TRBV29-1
cdr3_nt: TGCAGCGTTGGAGAGGGAGATCAGCCCCAGCATTTT
cdr3_aa: CSVGEGDQPQHF

clone_size: -
d_call: -
j_call: TRBJ1-6
v_call: TRBV19
cdr3_nt: TGTGCCAGTAGTATAGAGGCAGGACCAAGCTCCTATAATTCACCCCTCCACTTT
cdr3_aa: CASSIEAGPSSYNSPLHF

clone_size: -
d_call: -
j_call: TRBJ2-7
v_call: TRBV7-2
cdr3_nt: TGTGCCAGCAGCTTACAACAAGCCTACGAGCAGTACTTC
cdr3_aa: CASSLQQAYEQYF

clone_size: few
d_call: -
j_call: TRBJ2-7
v_call: TRBV7-8
cdr3_nt: TGTGCCAGCAGCTGGATTCAGAGCGAGCAGTACTTC
cdr3_aa: CASSWIQSEQYF

clone_size: -
d_call: -
j_call: TRBJ1-4
v_call: TRBV11-2
cdr3_nt: TGTGCCAGCAGCTTATATGGGGGAGAAACTAATGAAAAACTGTTTTTT
cdr3_aa: CASSLYGGETNEKLFF

clone_size: -
d_call: TRBD2
j_call: TRBJ2-2
v_call: TRBV7-9
cdr3_nt: TGTGCCAGCAGCCAACGGGGAGGGTCAACCGGGGAGCTGTTTTTT
cdr3_aa: CASSQRGGSTGELFF

clone_size: -
d_call: -
j_call: TRBJ1-1
v_call: TRBV18
cdr3_nt: TGTGCCAGCTCGTTCTCAGGGAACACTGAAGCTTTCTTT
cdr3_aa: CASSFSGNTEAFF

clone_size: few
d_call: TRBD1
j_call: TRBJ1-6
v_call: TRBV27
cdr3_nt: TGTGCCAGCAGTTTATCGAGGCAGGGGGCCCTCTCACCCCTCCACTTT
cdr3_aa: CASSLSRQGALSPLHF

clone_size: -
d_call: -
j_call: TRBJ1-5
v_call: TRBV4-1
cdr3_nt: TGCGCCAGCAGCCAAGATCTTAGGGGCAGCAATCAGCCCCAGCATTTT
cdr3_aa: CASSQDLRGSNQPQHF

clone_size: -
d_call: TRBD2
j_call: TRBJ2-5
v_call: TRBV24-1
cdr3_nt: TGTGCCAATCCTAGCGGGCCGCGAACGAAAGAGACCCAGTACTTC
cdr3_aa: CANPSGPRTKETQYF

clone_size: once
d_call: -
j_call: TRBJ1-6
v_call: TRBV14
cdr3_nt: TGTGCCAGCAGCCCTGGTTTCTCATCGCACGCCCTCCACTTT
cdr3_aa: CASSPGFSSHALHF

clone_size: -
d_call: TRBD2
j_call: TRBJ2-2
v_call: TRBV4-1
cdr3_nt: TGCGCCAGCAGCCAAGGTGGGACTAGCGGGAGTGGTGGGGAGCTGTTTTTT
cdr3_aa: CASSQGGTSGSGGELFF

clone_size: few
d_call: -
j_call: TRBJ1-5
v_call: TRBV28
cdr3_nt: TGTGCCAGCGGGGGAGTAGGGCAGCCCCAGCATTTT
cdr3_aa: CASGGVGQPQHF

clone_size: -
d_call: TRBD2
j_call: TRBJ2-7
v_call: TRBV20-1
cdr3_nt: TGCAGTGCTAGTGGGACTAGCGGGGGTTTATCCTACGAGCAGTACTTC
cdr3_aa: CSASGTSGGLSYEQYF

clone_size: -
d_call: -
j_call: TRBJ1-5
v_call: TRBV6-2/TRBV6-3
cdr3_nt: TGTGCCAGCAGTTACGGGGGTCCAGGATCTAGCAATCAGCCCCAGCATTTT
cdr3_aa: CASSYGGPGSSNQPQHF

clone_size: once
d_call: -
j_call: TRBJ2-5
v_call: TRBV28
cdr3_nt: TGTGCCAGCAGTGATAGGGTGCCGGAGACCCAGTACTTC
cdr3_aa: CASSDRVPETQYF

clone_size: -
d_call: TRBD1
j_call: TRBJ1-1
v_call: TRBV6-6
cdr3_nt: TGTGCCAGCAGACGACAGGGGAACACTGAAGCTTTCTTT
cdr3_aa: CASRRQGNTEAFF

clone_size: once
d_call: TRBD1
j_call: TRBJ1-5
v_call: TRBV6-5
cdr3_nt: TGTGCCAGCAGTTACGACAGGGGAGGGGATCAGCCCCAGCATTTT
cdr3_aa: CASSYDRGGDQPQHF

clone_size: -
d_call: -
j_call: TRBJ1-1
v_call: TRBV7-2
cdr3_nt: TGTGCCAGCAGCTTAGAACTAGGGATTAAAGCTTTCTTT
cdr3_aa: CASSLELGIKAFF

clone_size: once
d_call: -
j_call: TRBJ2-1
v_call: TRBV6-2/TRBV6-3
cdr3_nt: TGTGCCAGCAGTCCAACTACCTACAATGAGCAGTTCTTC
cdr3_aa: CASSPTTYNEQFF

clone_size: -
d_call: TRBD1
j_call: TRBJ2-2
v_call: TRBV15
cdr3_nt: TGTGCCACCACTCACAGGGGTGATCGGGCGAACACCGGGGAGCTGTTTTTT
cdr3_aa: CATTHRGDRANTGELFF

clone_size: -
d_call: TRBD2
j_call: TRBJ2-2
v_call: TRBV29-1
cdr3_nt: TGCAGCGTCCGGACTAGCGGGTCAAACACCGGGGAGCTGTTTTTT
cdr3_aa: CSVRTSGSNTGELFF

clone_size: -
d_call: -
j_call: TRBJ1-2
v_call: TRBV7-2
cdr3_nt: TGTGCCAGCAGCTTTAGGGGGGTTGATGGCTACACCTTC
cdr3_aa: CASSFRGVDGYTF

clone_size: -
d_call: TRBD2
j_call: TRBJ2-7
v_call: TRBV27
cdr3_nt: TGTGCCAGCAGTTTATCACTAGCGGGAGTCTACGAGCAGTACTTC
cdr3_aa: CASSLSLAGVYEQYF

clone_size: -
d_call: TRBD1
j_call: TRBJ1-6
v_call: TRBV6-5
cdr3_nt: TGTGCCAGCAGTTACCGCGCCCAGGGGGCTTTGACCCTCCACTTT
cdr3_aa: CASSYRAQGALTLHF

clone_size: -
d_call: TRBD1
j_call: TRBJ2-5
v_call: TRBV5-1
cdr3_nt: TGCGCCAGCAGAGGGGACAGGGGACAACAAGAGACCCAGTACTTC
cdr3_aa: CASRGDRGQQETQYF

clone_size: -
d_call: -
j_call: TRBJ1-1
v_call: TRBV6-6
cdr3_nt: TGTGCCAGCAGTCCGCGGGGCGAGGGCCTGGCGCGGGACACTGAAGCTTTCTTT
cdr3_aa: CASSPRGEGLARDTEAFF

clone_size: -
d_call: -
j_call: TRBJ1-5
v_call: TRBV21-1
cdr3_nt: TGTGCCAGCAGCAAAGAGGGACAGGAATACCATTTAGCCCAGCATTTT
cdr3_aa: CASSKEGQEYHLAQHF

clone_size: -
d_call: TRBD1
j_call: TRBJ1-1
v_call: TRBV6-5
cdr3_nt: TGTGCCAGCACCCTACAATACAGGGGTGGCACTGAAGCTTTCTTT
cdr3_aa: CASTLQYRGGTEAFF

clone_size: few
d_call: TRBD2
j_call: TRBJ2-3
v_call: TRBV10-2
cdr3_nt: TGCGCCAGCAGTGACCCCAGGATAACTAGCGGGAGTAACACAGATACGCAGTATTTT
cdr3_aa: CASSDPRITSGSNTDTQYF

clone_size: -
d_call: -
j_call: TRBJ1-5
v_call: TRBV19
cdr3_nt: TGTGCCAGTAGTCGGGGCGATAGCAATCAGCCCCAGCATTTT
cdr3_aa: CASSRGDSNQPQHF

clone_size: -
d_call: TRBD2
j_call: TRBJ2-4
v_call: TRBV14
cdr3_nt: TGTGCCAGCAGCCCGCTAGGTACTAGCGGGAGTAGGGGAAACATTCAGTACTTC
cdr3_aa: CASSPLGTSGSRGNIQYF

clone_size: once
d_call: -
j_call: TRBJ1-5
v_call: TRBV4-1
cdr3_nt: TGCGCCAGCAGCTACCAGGATGATAGCAATCAGCCCCAGCATTTT
cdr3_aa: CASSYQDDSNQPQHF

clone_size: -
d_call: -
j_call: TRBJ2-2
v_call: TRBV4-2
cdr3_nt: TGTGCCAGCAGCCAAGATTTGGACAAGAACACCGGGGAGCTGTTTTTT
cdr3_aa: CASSQDLDKNTGELFF